The present T cell receptor (beta chain) was sequenced within a study of OX40 agonist ivuxolimab in advanced cancers. Whole-study context: Males comprised around four fifths of the group, whose mean age was roughly 60 years (range about 23 to 80).

Libraries were prepared by immunoSEQ multiplex PCR; TCRdb keeps only in-frame clonotypes and omits some of them. Here the sample spans roughly 46,000 clones, over 75% being singletons. The V gene end was trimmed by 3 bases and the J gene end by 12 bases; junction bases not matched to a gene: 9. The length of the CDR3 is 13 residues. Germline CDR1 reads SGHAT; CDR2 reads FQNNGV. The receptor was derived from an adult with an advanced solid tumor such as melanoma, head and neck, liver or kidney cancer. The genes are TRBV11-2 and TRBJ1-1, with 8 bases aligning to TRBD1. This specimen consisted of CD4+ or CD8+ T cells sorted from blood, obtained in a trial of the OX40 agonist ivuxolimab. The DNA of the CDR3 is TGTGCCAGCAGCTTTTGGGCGGGACAGGTGACTTTCTTT. It codes for CASSFWAGQVTFF.